The 30 T cell receptor beta chains given below trace back to one sample, sequenced in a study of blood T cells in healthy people across ages. Primed by a sample-barcoded 5' primer and a J-beta primer mix, a second PCR proceeded for roughly 6 to 12 cycles. TCRdb independently ran MiXCR on the 5' RACE reads; one entry per CDR3 protein. This table has about 1.5 million distinct CDR3 sequences, about 42% appearing once. Sequencing was done on a sample of blood. The receptors come from a young woman in good health.

The chain joins TRBV20-1 to TRBJ2-6; no clear D gene. V was trimmed by 7 bases and J by 0 bases, leaving 16 bases between them. The germline gives CDR1 DFQATT, CDR2 SNEGSKA (reference sequence). The CDR3 is 16 amino acids. The CDR3 DNA reads TGCAGTGTCAGTGACCAGGCGTCCTCTGGGGCCAACGTCCTGACTTTC. This translates into CSVSDQASSGANVLTF.

This chain uses TRBV4-2 with TRBJ1-1; D remains unclear. Trimming left V 1 base short and J 6 bases short, with 9 bases between. The length of the CDR3 is 13 residues. Germline CDR1 and CDR2: LGHNA and YNFKEQ. The CDR3 spells CASSQVDLSEAFF. The CDR3 bases are TGTGCCAGCAGCCAAGTCGATCTCTCTGAAGCTTTCTTT.

CDR3 region: CATSRDRGNTGELFF. The CDR3 DNA is TGTGCCACCAGCAGAGACAGGGGAAACACCGGGGAGCTGTTTTTT. This chain uses TRBV15 with TRBJ2-2; D is possibly TRBD1 (6 bases). This CDR3 has 15 amino acids. Looked up from germline, CDR1 is LNHNV and CDR2 is YYDKDF (reference sequence). V gave up 0 bases and J gave up 2 bases, with 7 bases separating them. Using reference TRBV15 and TRBJ2-2 for the parts outside the CDR3, the full variable domain is DAMVIQNPRYQVTQFGKPVTLSCSQTLNHNVMYWYQQKSSQAPKLLFHYYDKDFNNEADTPDNFQSRRPNTSFCFLDIRSPGLGDTAMYLCATSRDRGNTGELFFGEGSRLTVL.

The chain couples TRBV27 to TRBJ1-2; 9 bases are a match to TRBD1. V dropped 5 bases and J dropped 8; count of bases not matched to a gene: 9. Germline V CDR1 and CDR2: MNHEY, SMNVEV (reference sequence). The CDR3 extends over 14 amino acids. This chain's CDR3 is CASSAGTGSLGYTF. CDR3 nucleotides: TGTGCCAGCAGTGCAGGGACAGGGAGTCTCGGCTACACCTTC.

This chain connects TRBV27 to TRBJ2-1, with D tentatively TRBD2 (5 bases). The length of the CDR3 is 16 residues. The V gene lost 3 bases and the J gene lost 8 bases, with 20 bases spanning the gap. CDR1 and CDR2 from the germline V gene are MNHEY and SMNVEV (reference sequence). In DNA form, the CDR3 reads TGTGCCAGCAGTTTGCTAGTGGGAGCTATCGCGGATGAGCAGTTCTTC. This sequence encodes CASSLLVGAIADEQFF.

The chain carries TRBV27 and TRBJ2-1; 7 nucleotides align to TRBD1. V was clipped by 5 bases and J by 9 bases; unmatched bases: 4. In germline, CDR1 is MNHEY, CDR2 SMNVEV (reference sequence). The CDR3 contains 12 residues. This CDR3 reads CASSPQGVEQFF. The CDR3, as DNA: TGTGCCAGCAGTCCTCAGGGGGTTGAGCAGTTCTTC.

The chain has TRBV3-1 and TRBJ1-5; TRBD1 aligns across 10 bases. Germline CDR1 is LGHDT and CDR2 is YNNKEL (reference sequence). V shed 2 bases, J shed 7 bases, and the junction held 11 bases outside the gene matches. This CDR3 spans 17 amino acids. The CDR3 reads CASSQRQGAWTGQPQHF. For the CDR3, the DNA is TGTGCCAGCAGCCAACGACAGGGGGCATGGACAGGCCAGCCCCAGCATTTT.

J is TRBJ2-7 and V is TRBV7-2; D unclear. The J call could be wrong; TRBJ2-5 is a better fit for the DNA end. There are 15 residues in the CDR3. Germline-derived CDR1 and CDR2 are SGHTA and FQGNSA. The CDR3 nucleotides read TGTGCCAGCAGCCAAAGAAGCCCCACCTTGGAGACCCAGTACTTC. Its protein is CASSQRSPTLETQYF.

This chain connects TRBV28 to TRBJ2-4, with 8 bases fitting TRBD1. The V gene end was trimmed by 5 bases and the J gene end by 6 bases; junction bases not matched to a gene: 6. The CDR3 is made up of 14 amino acids. The germline CDR1 and CDR2 sequences are MDHEN and SYDVKM. CDR3 DNA sequence: TGTGCCAGCAGTAACACAGGGGGAGGAAACATTCAGTACTTC. This translates into CASSNTGGGNIQYF.

This clonotype was detected once. The chain is built from TRBV10-3 and TRBJ1-1; D might be TRBD1 (5 bases). This CDR3 region has 13 residues. The germline V gene has CDR1 ENHRY and CDR2 SYGVKD. V was trimmed by 10 bases and J by 0 bases, leaving 12 bases between them. CDR3 sequence: CATTGTVNTEAFF. CDR3 DNA sequence: TGTGCCACCACCGGGACTGTGAACACTGAAGCTTTCTTT.

The rearrangement uses TRBV20-1 and TRBJ2-3, with 9 bases identical to TRBD1. Germline CDR1 is DFQATT and CDR2 is SNEGSKA (reference sequence). V lost 0 bases to trimming and J lost 3 bases; unmatched junction nucleotides: 4. This CDR3 spans 15 amino acids. The CDR3 DNA reads TGCAGTGCTAGAGATCAGGACAGGGGTACAGATACGCAGTATTTT. This codes for CSARDQDRGTDTQYF.

This clonotype showed up many times. The rearrangement uses TRBV20-1 and TRBJ2-7; 7 positions match TRBD1. The CDR3 length is 13 residues. Unmatched junction bases numbered 0, after V lost 0 bases and J lost 1 base. Germline V CDR1 and CDR2: DFQATT, SNEGSKA (reference sequence). The CDR3, as DNA: TGCAGTGCTAGAGAGACAGGGTCCTACGAGCAGTACTTC. Amino acid sequence: CSARETGSYEQYF.

This chain uses TRBV20-1 with TRBJ1-2, with unresolved D. The CDR3 runs to 14 residues. Trimming left V 6 bases short and J 7 bases short, with 21 bases between. CDR1 and CDR2 (germline): DFQATT, SNEGSKA (reference sequence). CDR3 nucleotides: TGCAGTGCGTACGACACGAGGGCGACCGCTGGCTACACCTTC. It translates to CSAYDTRATAGYTF.

This clonotype was picked up one time. Mismatch with germline at one junction end may stem from a read error. The V and J genes are TRBV10-3 and TRBJ1-2; D unclear. From germline, CDR1 is ENHRY and CDR2 SYGVKD. There are 13 residues in the CDR3. The CDR3 sequence is CAISEPSMDGNTF. CDR3 in DNA: TGCGCCATCAGTGAGCCTTCGATGGATGGCAACACCTTC.

This chain uses TRBV29-1 with TRBJ2-5; the match to TRBD1 covers 7 bases. The DNA matches TRBJ2-7 better at its end, which makes the J call doubtful. Germline V CDR1 and CDR2: SQVTM, ANQGSEA. The CDR3 runs to 12 residues. CDR3 DNA: TGCAGCTTTCAGGGGGTCTCCTACGAGCAGTACTTC. It codes for CSFQGVSYEQYF.

This clonotype was seen more than once but under ten times. The chain recombines TRBV5-1 with TRBJ2-1; D ambiguous. The V end lost 2 bases, the J end lost 4 bases, and 16 bases lay between the germline ends. This CDR3 has 16 residues. Germline loops: CDR1 SGHRS, CDR2 YFSETQ. The CDR3 DNA sequence: TGCGCCAGCAGCTTTCTCCCAGGTGGGAATTACAATGAGCAGTTCTTC. Its protein is CASSFLPGGNYNEQFF.

This clonotype has only a few counts. V gene TRBV25-1 combines with J gene TRBJ1-1; unclear D gene. From germline, CDR1 is MGHDK and CDR2 SYGVNS. The CDR3 contains 15 residues. V was clipped by 4 bases and J by 3 bases, with 15 bases between them. CDR3 sequence: CASSGSVGRYTEAFF. The CDR3, as DNA: TGTGCCAGCAGTGGGTCAGTTGGGCGTTACACTGAAGCTTTCTTT.

This clonotype was recorded a few times. This sequence joins TRBV29-1 and TRBJ2-5, with D hard to call. CDR3 length: 13 amino acids. Germline-derived CDR1 and CDR2 are SQVTM and ANQGSEA. The V end was cut by 2 bases, the J end by 3 bases, with 10 bases between. In nucleotides, the CDR3 is TGCAGCGTTGAAATGCGGTTCAAAGAGACCCAGTACTTC. This gives the protein CSVEMRFKETQYF. The complete variable domain, with remaining parts taken from reference TRBV29-1 and TRBJ2-5, reads SAVISQKPSRDICQRGTSLTIQCQVDSQVTMMFWYRQQPGQSLTLIATANQGSEATYESGFVIDKFPISRPNLTFSTLTVSNMSPEDSSIYLCSVEMRFKETQYFGPGTRLLVL.

This clonotype has a count of ten or more. V usage is TRBV7-2 and J usage is TRBJ2-7; 7 bases fit TRBD1. V was clipped by 1 base and J by 2 bases; unmatched bases: 2. The CDR3 loop spans 14 amino acids. The germline CDR1 and CDR2 sequences are SGHTA and FQGNSA. The CDR3, as DNA: TGTGCCAGCAGCTTAGGGGGGACAGCCTACGAGCAGTACTTC. Amino acids: CASSLGGTAYEQYF.

In the case of this clonotype: The junction departs from germline at one end; a sequencing error may be responsible. CDR3 sequence (DNA): TGTGCCAGCAGTGTATCGTTTCGGTACGAGCAGTACTTC. This sequence encodes CASSVSFRYEQYF. This rearrangement joins TRBV27 to TRBJ2-7; the D is unclear. This CDR3 is 13 amino acids long. CDR1 and CDR2 (germline): MNHEY, SMNVEV (reference sequence).

The chain links TRBV6-2 or TRBV6-3 to TRBJ2-1, with D perhaps matching TRBD2 (5 bases). Germline lookup yields CDR1 MNHEY and CDR2 SVGEGT. The CDR3 loop spans 19 amino acids. V lost 2 bases to trimming and J lost 0 bases, with 20 bases between them. The DNA for the CDR3 is TGTGCCAGCAGTTACCTCACCGGAGGATTTTATAGCTCCTACAATGAGCAGTTCTTC. It is translated as CASSYLTGGFYSSYNEQFF.

This clonotype showed up many times. V is TRBV12-3 or TRBV12-4 and J is TRBJ1-5; no reliable D call. The CDR3 runs to 14 residues. Between the trimmed V and J ends, which lost 6 bases and 2 bases, there was a span of 11 bases. CDR3 in DNA: TGTGCCAGCAGCTCCCAGGAAGGCAATCAGCCCCAGCATTTT. It translates to CASSSQEGNQPQHF.

This sequence joins TRBV25-1 and TRBJ2-1, with 9 nucleotides matching TRBD2. With the DNA end fitting TRBJ2-7 better, the J assignment may be wrong. This CDR3 region has 17 residues. Germline CDR1 and CDR2: MGHDK and SYGVNS. CDR3 sequence reads: CASSESKGAGGHDEQYF. The CDR3 DNA is TGTGCCAGCAGTGAATCTAAGGGAGCGGGAGGACACGACGAGCAGTACTTC.

This clonotype showed up just a few times. The chain combines TRBV9 with TRBJ1-1; maybe TRBD1 (5 bases). The germline CDR1 and CDR2 sequences are SGDLS and YYNGEE. This CDR3 is built from 16 residues. Trimming took off 1 base at V and 1 base at J, with 14 bases between the two ends. The CDR3 spells CASSVLQGRTNTEAFF. The CDR3 nucleotides read TGTGCCAGCAGCGTACTTCAGGGTCGGACGAACACTGAAGCTTTCTTT.

This clonotype has at least ten counts. Germline and junction disagree at one end, which may indicate a read error. The chain joins TRBV5-1 to TRBJ2-3, with unresolved D. The CDR3 is made up of 15 amino acids. Germline CDR1 reads SGHRS; CDR2 reads YFSETQ. This CDR3 reads CASSPEGLGTDTQYF. The CDR3 DNA follows: TGTGCCAGCAGCCCCGAAGGATTAGGGACAGATACGCAGTATTTT.

This clonotype has a count of ten or more. V usage is TRBV27 and J usage is TRBJ2-5, with 7 bases aligning to TRBD1. CDR3 length: 13 residues. V shed 3 bases and J 11 bases; nucleotides not matched to a gene: 9. Germline V gives CDR1 MNHEY, CDR2 SMNVEV (reference sequence). The CDR3 DNA is TGTGCCAGCAGTTTCGACAGGGTGGGGGAGCAGTACTTC. This gives the protein CASSFDRVGEQYF.

This clonotype showed up just a few times. V gene TRBV5-1 combines with J gene TRBJ2-7; no definite D call. The CDR3 runs 14 residues. Germline V gene lookup returns CDR1 SGHRS and CDR2 YFSETQ. V dropped 1 base and J dropped 3 bases, with 11 bases sitting between them. The CDR3 DNA follows: TGCGCCAGCAGCTTGTTTGGGGTTGACTACGAGCAGTACTTC. Its protein is CASSLFGVDYEQYF.

The gene calls are TRBV4-1 and TRBJ1-2; tentative D call: TRBD1 (6 bases). In germline, CDR1 is MGHRA, CDR2 YSYEKL. This CDR3 spans 15 amino acids. Trimming pared 2 bases from V and 1 base from J, leaving 11 bases between. The CDR3 loop reads CASSQNTGSNYGYTF. CDR3 coding DNA: TGCGCCAGCAGCCAAAATACAGGGAGTAACTATGGCTACACCTTC.

This clonotype was picked up a small number of times. The rearrangement uses TRBV5-1 and TRBJ2-5; D remains unclear. Trimming took 4 bases from V and 0 from J, leaving 10 bases between them. The CDR3 is 14 residues long. Looked up from germline, CDR1 is SGHRS and CDR2 is YFSETQ. The CDR3 loop is CASSVWTDQETQYF. In DNA, the CDR3 is TGCGCCAGCAGCGTCTGGACCGACCAAGAGACCCAGTACTTC.

This clonotype showed up just a few times. The J gene is TRBJ1-2, the V gene TRBV10-3; tentatively, D is TRBD1 (5 bases). CDR3 length: 15 amino acids. The V and J ends lost 8 bases and 2 bases respectively, with 18 bases between them. CDR1 is ENHRY and CDR2 is SYGVKD in the germline V gene. CDR3 residues: CAIASLSQGNYGYTF. The CDR3 bases are TGTGCCATCGCTTCATTATCTCAGGGAAACTATGGCTACACCTTC.